The clone carrying this T cell receptor beta chain was counted between two and nine times. Its cognate antigen is unknown. The junction differs from germline at one of its ends, possibly a read error. This sample's time point: newly diagnosed GD, antithyroid drugs for less than 3 months. Generation of the TCR library employed RNA extracted from PBMCs. A volume of approximately 8.4 milliliters of peripheral blood was collected in EDTA tubes. The sample belongs to a study of regulatory T cells in long-lasting Graves disease. Overall study findings and caveats: Possibly, accuracy suffered from the small sample size.

Germline-derived CDR1 and CDR2 are MNHEY and SMNVEV (reference sequence). CDR3 length: 12 amino acids. The TCR beta library used iRepertoire HTBI primers with Arm-PCR amplification of CDR3. As handled by the study authors: Identified across the samples were 55 to 75 TRBV segments and 14 TRBJ segments. MiXCR was run by TCRdb on the multiplex PCR reads, yielding one entry per CDR3 protein. The V and J calls come from TCRdb's annotation, not from the publication. The sample shows under 400,000 distinct CDR3 sequences, over 15% of them seen only once. These data were likewise used in another study, on T cells in Graves' hyperthyroidism and ophthalmopathy. That source reports: Researchers ran a first-round RT-PCR on the TCR CDR3 using the HTBI primer set.

The receptor comes from a man in his forties or fifties with Graves disease. This material consisted of peripheral blood mononuclear cells (PBMCs), taken at new diagnosis, from a patient treated with antithyroid drugs. The rearrangement uses TRBV27 and TRBJ2-1; the D is unclear. CDR3 in amino acids: CASSHPLNEQFF. The CDR3, as DNA: TGCGCCAGCAGCCACCCCCTGAATGAGCAGTTCTTC.